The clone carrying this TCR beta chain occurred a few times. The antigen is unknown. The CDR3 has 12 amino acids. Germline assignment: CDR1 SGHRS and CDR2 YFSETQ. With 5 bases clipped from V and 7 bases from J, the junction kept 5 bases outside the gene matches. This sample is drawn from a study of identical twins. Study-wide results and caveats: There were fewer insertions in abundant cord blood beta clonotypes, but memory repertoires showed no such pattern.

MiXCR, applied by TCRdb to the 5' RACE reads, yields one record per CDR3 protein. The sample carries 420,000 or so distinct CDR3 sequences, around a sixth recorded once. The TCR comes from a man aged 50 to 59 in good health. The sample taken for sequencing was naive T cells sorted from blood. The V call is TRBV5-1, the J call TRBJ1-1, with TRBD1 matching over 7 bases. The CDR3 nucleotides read TGCGCCAGCAGTCTTCAGGGGGGTGAAGCTTTCTTT. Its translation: CASSLQGGEAFF.